This T cell receptor (beta chain) emerged from a study of shared clonotypes between healthy human individuals. The study's findings and limits: In general, naive subsets displayed greater estimated richness than memory subsets did.

The CDR3 has 16 residues. Trimming shortened V by 0 bases and J by 1 base, and 10 bases separated the two germline ends. In germline, CDR1 is SGDLS, CDR2 YYNGEE. Naivety among CD8 cells was defined by CD45RO negativity and positive CCR7 selection, thereby excluding terminally differentiated effector memory CD45RA+ cells. Profiling relied on immunoSEQ multiplex PCR, and the TCRdb table lists in-frame clones only, not all of them. This sample has nearly 2 million clones, with 85% to 95% found just once. Comments on this clone: Its antigen is undetermined.

Sequenced: naive CD8+ T cells sorted from blood. The chain combines TRBV9 with TRBJ1-4; D is perhaps TRBD1 (6 bases). The TCR comes from a man in his late teens or twenties in good health. The CDR3 loop is CASSVEGEGTNEKLFF. The CDR3 DNA is TGTGCCAGCAGCGTAGAGGGGGAGGGAACTAATGAAAAACTGTTTTTT.